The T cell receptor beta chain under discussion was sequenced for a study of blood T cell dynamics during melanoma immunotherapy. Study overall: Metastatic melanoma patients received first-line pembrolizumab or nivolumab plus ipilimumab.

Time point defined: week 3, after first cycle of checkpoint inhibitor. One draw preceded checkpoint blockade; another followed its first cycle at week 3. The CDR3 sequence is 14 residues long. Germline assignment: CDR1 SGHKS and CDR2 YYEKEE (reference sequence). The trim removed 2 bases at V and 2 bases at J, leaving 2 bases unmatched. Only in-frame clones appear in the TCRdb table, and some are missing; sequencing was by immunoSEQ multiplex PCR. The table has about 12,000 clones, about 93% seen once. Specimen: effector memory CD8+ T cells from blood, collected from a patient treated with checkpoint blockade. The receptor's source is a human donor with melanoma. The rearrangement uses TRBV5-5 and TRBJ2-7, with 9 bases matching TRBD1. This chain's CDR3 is CASSLGTGPYEQYF. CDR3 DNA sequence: TGTGCCAGCAGCTTAGGGACAGGGCCCTACGAGCAGTACTTC.